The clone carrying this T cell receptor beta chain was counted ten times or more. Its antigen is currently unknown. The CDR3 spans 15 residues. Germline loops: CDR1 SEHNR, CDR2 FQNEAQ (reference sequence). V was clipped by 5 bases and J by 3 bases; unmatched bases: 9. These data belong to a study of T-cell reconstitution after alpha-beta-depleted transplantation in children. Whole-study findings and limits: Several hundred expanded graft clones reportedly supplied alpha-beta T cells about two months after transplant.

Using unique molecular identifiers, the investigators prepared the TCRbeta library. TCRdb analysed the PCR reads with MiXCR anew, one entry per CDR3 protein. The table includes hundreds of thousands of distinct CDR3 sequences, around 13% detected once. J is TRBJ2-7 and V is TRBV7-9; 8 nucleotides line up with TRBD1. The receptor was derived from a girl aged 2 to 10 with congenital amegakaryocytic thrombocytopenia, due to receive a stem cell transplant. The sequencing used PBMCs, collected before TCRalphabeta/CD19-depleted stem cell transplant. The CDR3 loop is CASSLDRDRYYEQYF. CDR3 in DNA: TGTGCCAGCAGCCTCGACCGGGACAGGTACTACGAGCAGTACTTC.